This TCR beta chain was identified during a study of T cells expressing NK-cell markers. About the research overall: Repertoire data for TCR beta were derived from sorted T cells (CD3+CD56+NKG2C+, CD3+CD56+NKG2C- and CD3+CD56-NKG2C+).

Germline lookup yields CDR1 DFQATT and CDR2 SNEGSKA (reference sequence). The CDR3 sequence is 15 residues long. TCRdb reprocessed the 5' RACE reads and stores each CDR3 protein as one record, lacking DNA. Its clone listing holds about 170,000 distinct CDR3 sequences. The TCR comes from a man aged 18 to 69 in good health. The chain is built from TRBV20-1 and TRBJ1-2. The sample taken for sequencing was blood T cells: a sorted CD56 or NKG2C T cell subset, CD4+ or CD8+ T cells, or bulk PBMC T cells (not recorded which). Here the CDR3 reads CSAPQWRASLDGYTF.